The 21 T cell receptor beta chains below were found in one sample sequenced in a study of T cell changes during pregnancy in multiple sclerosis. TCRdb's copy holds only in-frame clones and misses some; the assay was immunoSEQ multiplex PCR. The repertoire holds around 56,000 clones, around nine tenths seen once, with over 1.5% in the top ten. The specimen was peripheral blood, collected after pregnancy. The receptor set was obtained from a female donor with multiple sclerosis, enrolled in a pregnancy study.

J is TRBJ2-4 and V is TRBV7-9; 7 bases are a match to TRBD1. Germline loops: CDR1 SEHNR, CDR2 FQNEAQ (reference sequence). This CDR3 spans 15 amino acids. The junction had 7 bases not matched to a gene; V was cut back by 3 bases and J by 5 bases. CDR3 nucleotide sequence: TGTGCCAGCAGCTTCCATCGGGACAGCGAAAACATTCAGTACTTC. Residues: CASSFHRDSENIQYF.

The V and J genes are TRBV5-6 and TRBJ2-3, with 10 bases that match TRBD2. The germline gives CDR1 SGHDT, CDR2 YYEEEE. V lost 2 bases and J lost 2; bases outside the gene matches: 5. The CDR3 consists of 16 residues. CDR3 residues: CASSFLAGVFTDTQYF. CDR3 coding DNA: TGTGCCAGCAGCTTTCTAGCGGGGGTTTTCACAGATACGCAGTATTTT.

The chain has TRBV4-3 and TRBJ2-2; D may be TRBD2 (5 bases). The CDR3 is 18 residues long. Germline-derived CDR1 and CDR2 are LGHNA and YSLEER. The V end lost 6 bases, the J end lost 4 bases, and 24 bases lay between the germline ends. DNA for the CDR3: TGCGCCAGCAGTCGCCCCCAAAAGGGTGGGAGTAGCACCGGGGAGCTGTTTTTT. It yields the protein CASSRPQKGGSSTGELFF.

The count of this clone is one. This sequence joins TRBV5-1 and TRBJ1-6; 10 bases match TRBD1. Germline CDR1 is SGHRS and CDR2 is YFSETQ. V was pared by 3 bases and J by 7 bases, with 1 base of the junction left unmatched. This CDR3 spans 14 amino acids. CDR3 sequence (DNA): TGCGCCAGCAGCTGGGACAGGGGCAATTCACCCCTCCACTTT. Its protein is CASSWDRGNSPLHF.

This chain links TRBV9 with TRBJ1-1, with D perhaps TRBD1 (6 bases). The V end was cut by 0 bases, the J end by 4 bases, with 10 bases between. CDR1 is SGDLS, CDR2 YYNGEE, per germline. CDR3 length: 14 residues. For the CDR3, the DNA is TGTGCCAGCAGCGTAGTAGGGGGGGGCACTGAAGCTTTCTTT. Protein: CASSVVGGGTEAFF.

The CDR3 is CASSESREWGTSETQYF. CDR3 sequence (DNA): TGTGCCAGCAGTGAATCTCGAGAATGGGGGACTAGTGAGACCCAGTACTTC. V gene TRBV6-1 combines with J gene TRBJ2-5, with TRBD2 matching 8 bases. Germline values: CDR1 MNHNS, CDR2 SASEGT. CDR3 size: 17 residues. Trimming removed 2 bases from V and 5 bases from J; junction bases left unmatched: 13.

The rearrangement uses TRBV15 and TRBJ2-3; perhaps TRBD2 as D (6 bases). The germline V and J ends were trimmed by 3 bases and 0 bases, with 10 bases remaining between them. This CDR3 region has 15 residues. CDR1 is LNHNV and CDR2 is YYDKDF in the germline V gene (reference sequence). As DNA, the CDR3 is TGTGCCACCAGCAGTAGCGGACGTAGCACAGATACGCAGTATTTT. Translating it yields CATSSSGRSTDTQYF.

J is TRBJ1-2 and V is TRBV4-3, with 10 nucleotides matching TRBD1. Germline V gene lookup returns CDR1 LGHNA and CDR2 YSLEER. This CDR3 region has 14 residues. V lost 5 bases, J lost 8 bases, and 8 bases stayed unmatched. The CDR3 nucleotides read TGCGCCAGCAGCGTTGACAGGGGGCGGCGAGGCTACACCTTC. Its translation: CASSVDRGRRGYTF.

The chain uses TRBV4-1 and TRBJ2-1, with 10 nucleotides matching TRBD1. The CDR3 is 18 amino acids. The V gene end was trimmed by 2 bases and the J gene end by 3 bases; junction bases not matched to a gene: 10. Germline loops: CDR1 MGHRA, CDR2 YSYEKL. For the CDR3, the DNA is TGCGCCAGCAGCCAATTCCAGGACAGGGGGGAATTCTACAATGAGCAGTTCTTC. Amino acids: CASSQFQDRGEFYNEQFF.

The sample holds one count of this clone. The CDR3 coding sequence is TGTGCCAGCAGTGACGGGGGGAGCTCCTACAATGAGCAGTTCTTC. It translates to CASSDGGSSYNEQFF. This sequence joins TRBV27 and TRBJ2-1; TRBD2 aligns across 7 bases. Per germline, CDR1 MNHEY and CDR2 SMNVEV (reference sequence). The CDR3 is 15 amino acids. Trimming removed 5 bases from V and 0 bases from J; junction bases left unmatched: 4.

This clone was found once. Here the CDR3 reads CASSPLRTEGKLGSNQPQHF. CDR3 bases: TGTGCCAGCAGTCCCCTTCGGACAGAGGGAAAATTAGGCAGCAATCAGCCCCAGCATTTT. The V gene is TRBV28, the J gene TRBJ1-5; possibly TRBD1 for D (6 bases). The ends were cut back, 5 bases at V and 1 base at J, with 27 bases in the middle. Germline V gives CDR1 MDHEN, CDR2 SYDVKM. The CDR3 loop spans 20 amino acids.

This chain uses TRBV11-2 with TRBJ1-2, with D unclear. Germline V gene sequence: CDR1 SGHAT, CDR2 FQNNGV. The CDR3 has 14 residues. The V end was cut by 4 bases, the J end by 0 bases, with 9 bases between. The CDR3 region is CASSSLGANYGYTF. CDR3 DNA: TGTGCCAGCAGCTCTCTAGGTGCTAACTATGGCTACACCTTC.

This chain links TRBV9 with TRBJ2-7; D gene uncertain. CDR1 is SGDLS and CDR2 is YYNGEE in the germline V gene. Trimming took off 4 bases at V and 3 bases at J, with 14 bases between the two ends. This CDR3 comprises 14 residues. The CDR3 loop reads CASSPRVPGYEQYF. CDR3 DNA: TGTGCCAGCAGCCCACGCGTCCCTGGCTACGAGCAGTACTTC.

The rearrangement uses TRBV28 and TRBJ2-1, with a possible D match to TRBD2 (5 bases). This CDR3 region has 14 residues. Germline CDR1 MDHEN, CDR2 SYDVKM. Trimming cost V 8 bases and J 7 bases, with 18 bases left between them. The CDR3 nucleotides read TGTGCCAGCCATGAACCTGCCACGGGGAATGAGCAGTTCTTC. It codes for CASHEPATGNEQFF.

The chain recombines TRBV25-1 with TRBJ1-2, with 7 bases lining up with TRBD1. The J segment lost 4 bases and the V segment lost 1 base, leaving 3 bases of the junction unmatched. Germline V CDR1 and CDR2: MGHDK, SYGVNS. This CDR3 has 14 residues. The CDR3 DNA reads TGTGCCAGCAGTGAATCGGGGGACAGCTATGGCTACACCTTC. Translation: CASSESGDSYGYTF.

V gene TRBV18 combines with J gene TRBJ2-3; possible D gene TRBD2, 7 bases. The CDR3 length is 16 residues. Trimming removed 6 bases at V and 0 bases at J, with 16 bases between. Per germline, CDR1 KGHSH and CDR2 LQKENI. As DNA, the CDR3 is TGTGCCAGCTCGCTCCCCGGGGGGCCTAGCACAGATACGCAGTATTTT. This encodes CASSLPGGPSTDTQYF.

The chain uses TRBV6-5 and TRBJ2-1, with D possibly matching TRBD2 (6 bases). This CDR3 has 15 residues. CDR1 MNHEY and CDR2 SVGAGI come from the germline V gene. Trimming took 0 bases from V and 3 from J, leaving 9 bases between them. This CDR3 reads CASSYSWGDYNEQFF. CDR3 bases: TGTGCCAGCAGTTACTCGTGGGGGGACTACAATGAGCAGTTCTTC.

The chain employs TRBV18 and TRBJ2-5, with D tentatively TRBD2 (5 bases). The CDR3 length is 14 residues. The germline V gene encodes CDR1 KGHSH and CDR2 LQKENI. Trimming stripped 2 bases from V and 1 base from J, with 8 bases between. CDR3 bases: TGTGCCAGCTCACCAACCGGGATCCAAGAGACCCAGTACTTC. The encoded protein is CASSPTGIQETQYF.

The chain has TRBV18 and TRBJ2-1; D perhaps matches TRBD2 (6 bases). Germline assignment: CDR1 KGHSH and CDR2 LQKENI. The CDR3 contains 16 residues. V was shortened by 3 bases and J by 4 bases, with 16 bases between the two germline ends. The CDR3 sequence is CASSPTPGGDYNEQFF. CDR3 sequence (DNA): TGTGCCAGCTCACCGACCCCCGGGGGTGATTACAATGAGCAGTTCTTC.

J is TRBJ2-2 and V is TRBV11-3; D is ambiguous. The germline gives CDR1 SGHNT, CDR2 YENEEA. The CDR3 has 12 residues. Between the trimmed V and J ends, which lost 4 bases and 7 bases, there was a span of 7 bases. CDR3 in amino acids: CASSSLDGELFF. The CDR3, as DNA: TGTGCCAGCAGCTCCCTAGACGGGGAGCTGTTTTTT.

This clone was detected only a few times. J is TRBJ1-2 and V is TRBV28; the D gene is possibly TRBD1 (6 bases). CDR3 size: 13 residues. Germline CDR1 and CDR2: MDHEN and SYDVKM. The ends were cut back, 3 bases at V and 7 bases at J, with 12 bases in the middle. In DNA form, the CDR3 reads TGTGCCAGCAGTTTGAGTAGGGGGGGTGGCTACACCTTC. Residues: CASSLSRGGGYTF.